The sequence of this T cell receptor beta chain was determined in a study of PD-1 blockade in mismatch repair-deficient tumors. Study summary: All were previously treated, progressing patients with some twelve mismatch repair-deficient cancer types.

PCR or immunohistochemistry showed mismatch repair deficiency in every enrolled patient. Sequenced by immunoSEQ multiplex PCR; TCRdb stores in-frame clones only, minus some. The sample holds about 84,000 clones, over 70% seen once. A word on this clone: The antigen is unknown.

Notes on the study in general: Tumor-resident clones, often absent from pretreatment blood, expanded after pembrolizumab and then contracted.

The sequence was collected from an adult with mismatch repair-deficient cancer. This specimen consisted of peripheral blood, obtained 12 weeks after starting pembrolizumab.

The chain's CDR3 is CASSGTGGQETQYF. CDR3 nucleotide sequence: TGTGCCAGCAGCGGAACAGGGGGACAAGAGACCCAGTACTTC. This chain links TRBV5-5 with TRBJ2-5; TRBD1 matches at 8 bases. Trimming cost V 4 bases and J 2 bases; bases outside gene matches: 4. The length of the CDR3 is 14 residues. Germline V gene lookup returns CDR1 SGHKS and CDR2 YYEKEE (reference sequence). The full variable domain, in which reference TRBV5-5 and TRBJ2-5 provide the parts outside the CDR3, is DAGVTQSPTHLIKTRGQQVTLRCSPISGHKSVSWYQQVLGQGPQFIFQYYEKEERGRGNFPDRFSARQFPNYSSELNVNALLLGDSALYLCASSGTGGQETQYFGPGTRLLVL.